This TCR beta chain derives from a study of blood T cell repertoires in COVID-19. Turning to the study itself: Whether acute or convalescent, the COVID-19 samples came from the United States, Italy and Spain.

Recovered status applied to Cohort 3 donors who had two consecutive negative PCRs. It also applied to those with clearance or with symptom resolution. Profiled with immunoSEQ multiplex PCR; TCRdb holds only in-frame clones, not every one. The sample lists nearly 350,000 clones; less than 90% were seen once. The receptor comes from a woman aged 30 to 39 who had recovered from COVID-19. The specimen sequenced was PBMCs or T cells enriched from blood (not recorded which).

The CDR3: CASSGGRLTDTQYF. The DNA of the CDR3 is TGTGCCAGCAGTGGAGGGCGGTTGACAGATACGCAGTATTTT. The chain couples TRBV2 to TRBJ2-3, with D possibly TRBD2 on 5 matching bases. This CDR3 is 14 amino acids long. V lost 4 bases and J lost 3, with 11 bases in between. Germline V gene data show CDR1 as SNHLY and CDR2 as FYNNEI. The variable domain in full, with the rest retrieved from reference TRBV2 and TRBJ2-3, is EPEVTQTPSHQVTQMGQEVILRCVPISNHLYFYWYRQILGQKVEFLVSFYNNEISEKSEIFDDQFSVERPDGSNFTLKIRSTKLEDSAMYFCASSGGRLTDTQYFGPGTRLTVL.